This entry concerns a single T cell receptor beta chain. Germline V CDR1 and CDR2: MNHNS, SASEGT. V was pared by 0 bases and J by 3 bases, with 20 bases between. The CDR3 has 19 residues. The data were taken from a study of T cells after somatic rescue of genetic block. TCRdb keeps only in-frame clones here, not all; method: immunoSEQ multiplex PCR. In the table there are about 15,000 clones, roughly 70% of which are singletons. The origin of this receptor is a man younger than 35. The chain has TRBV6-1 and TRBJ2-2, with D maybe TRBD1 (6 bases). Input material: peripheral blood mononuclear cells (PBMCs). The CDR3 reads CASSEAPHAWDIHTGELFF. In DNA form, the CDR3 reads TGTGCCAGCAGTGAAGCCCCCCACGCTTGGGACATTCACACCGGGGAGCTGTTTTTT.